The 10 T cell receptor beta chains in this list originate from one sample, sequenced in a study of Ad26.COV2.S vaccination and SARS-CoV-2 variants. Treatment defined: over 15 received Ad26.COV2.S at low or high dose, single or two shots; about five received placebo; per-sample allocation not given. Specimen acquisition occurred on day 63 following the initial vaccine or placebo injection. Repertoires were generated with immunoSEQ multiplex PCR, while TCRdb's copy carries only in-frame clones and drops some. The repertoire holds around 420,000 clones, with roughly 90% as singletons. The sequencing used peripheral blood, collected in a trial of Ad26.COV2.S vaccine versus placebo. These receptors all stem from a person aged 18-60 years who received the Ad26.COV2.S COVID-19 vaccine or a placebo.

This chain joins TRBV5-6 and TRBJ1-4; the match to TRBD1 covers 9 bases. CDR3 length: 17 amino acids. Looked up from germline, CDR1 is SGHDT and CDR2 is YYEEEE. The trim removed 0 bases at V and 6 bases at J, leaving 9 bases unmatched. The CDR3 DNA reads as TGTGCCAGCAGCTTGGGATACAGGGGGCGTGTGTATGAAAAACTGTTTTTT. This translates into CASSLGYRGRVYEKLFF. The full variable domain, its missing parts supplied by reference TRBV5-6 and TRBJ1-4, is DAGVTQSPTHLIKTRGQQVTLRCSPKSGHDTVSWYQQALGQGPQFIFQYYEEEERQRGNFPDRFSGHQFPNYSSELNVNALLLGDSALYLCASSLGYRGRVYEKLFFGSGTQLSVL.

The chain links TRBV7-2 to TRBJ2-7, with 8 bases fitting TRBD1. Germline V gene data show CDR1 as SGHTA and CDR2 as FQGNSA. After removal of 1 base from V and 2 bases from J, the junction contained 7 bases not matched to a gene. CDR3 length equals 16 residues. CDR3 DNA sequence: TGTGCCAGCAGCTTAGTGAGCAGGGGGCGAACCTACGAGCAGTACTTC. Its protein is CASSLVSRGRTYEQYF.

The rearrangement joins TRBV10-3 to TRBJ1-4; TRBD1 is a possible D gene (5 bases). There are 13 residues in the CDR3. The germline V gene encodes CDR1 ENHRY and CDR2 SYGVKD. The V end lost 8 bases, the J end lost 5 bases, and 12 bases lay between the germline ends. The CDR3 DNA is TGTGCCATCGGGGGGGGGAGCAATGAAAAACTGTTTTTT. Translating gives CAIGGGSNEKLFF.

The chain couples TRBV10-1 to TRBJ2-5; 8 bases align to TRBD2. This CDR3 spans 16 amino acids. Germline CDR1 is WNHNN and CDR2 is SYGVQD (reference sequence). Germline trimming cut 3 bases from V and 1 base from J; bases unmatched to any gene: 7. DNA of the CDR3: TGCGCCAGCAGTGATCCCGGGGGGGCGGTCCAAGAGACCCAGTACTTC. This gives the protein CASSDPGGAVQETQYF.

V gene TRBV9 combines with J gene TRBJ1-6; TRBD1 is a possible D gene (6 bases). V gave up 3 bases and J gave up 5 bases, with 9 bases separating them. The CDR3 has 14 residues. Looked up from germline, CDR1 is SGDLS and CDR2 is YYNGEE. In DNA form, the CDR3 reads TGTGCCAGCAGCGCCAGGGGAAATAATTCACCCCTCCACTTT. Translated, it gives CASSARGNNSPLHF.

This chain uses TRBV21-1 with TRBJ2-3; TRBD2 reflects the table's D call only, with no check against the DNA. TRBV21-1 counts as a pseudogene. This CDR3 is built from 15 residues. CDR3: CASSAGGEAADTQYF. CDR3 bases: TGTGCCAGCAGCGCCGGCGGGGAAGCGGCAGATACGCAGTATTTT.

This rearrangement joins TRBV3-1 (or the pseudogene TRBV3-2) to TRBJ1-2, with 7 bases fitting TRBD1. The CDR3 runs to 15 residues. J lost 7 bases, V lost 3 bases, and 11 bases had no gene match. Germline CDR1 and CDR2: LGHDT and YNNKEL (reference sequence). Here the CDR3 DNA reads TGTGCCAGCAGCCACTTGGACAGGTTTAGGCTTGGCTACACCTTC. Translating gives CASSHLDRFRLGYTF.

The chain links TRBV3-1 (or the pseudogene TRBV3-2) to TRBJ2-1; D is perhaps TRBD2 (7 bases). V lost 3 bases to trimming and J lost 5 bases, with 11 bases between them. In germline, CDR1 is LGHDT, CDR2 YNNKEL (reference sequence). The CDR3 is made up of 14 amino acids. For the CDR3, the DNA is TGTGCCAGCAGCCATTTGGGGGGGCACAATGAGCAGTTCTTC. This codes for CASSHLGGHNEQFF.

This chain connects TRBV19 to TRBJ2-2; no clear D. The CDR3 is made up of 14 amino acids. Germline V CDR1 and CDR2: LNHDA, SQIVND (reference sequence). With 1 base removed from V and 8 bases from J, the gap between germline ends came to 11 bases. The chain's CDR3 is CASSIGSKIGELFF. The CDR3 DNA follows: TGTGCCAGTAGTATAGGGAGTAAGATTGGGGAGCTGTTTTTT.

This chain uses TRBV9 with TRBJ1-1; D remains ambiguous. This CDR3 has 15 residues. Germline V CDR1 and CDR2: SGDLS, YYNGEE. Trimming pared 3 bases from V and 5 bases from J, leaving 17 bases between. The CDR3 nucleotides read TGTGCCAGCAGCGCGGTATCAGGCCTGATGACTGAAGCTTTCTTT. This encodes CASSAVSGLMTEAFF.